In its sample, the clone carrying this TCR beta chain was seen a few times. Its specificity is not known. The library targeted TCRbeta and was prepared with unique molecular identifiers. TCRdb re-analysed the PCR reads in MiXCR, keeping a single row per CDR3 protein. The top ten clones hold 43% of a sample with about 210,000 distinct CDR3 sequences, about a sixth of them seen once. The CDR3 runs 15 residues. Looked up from germline, CDR1 is SGHRS and CDR2 is YFSETQ. With 3 bases removed from V and 0 bases from J, the gap between germline ends came to 9 bases. This sample was taken from a study of T-cell reconstitution after alpha-beta-depleted transplantation in children. The study, taken as a whole, reports: After transplant, at about two months, alpha-beta T cells were reportedly derived from several hundred expanded graft clones. Most T-cell counts and diversity one year after the transplant came from T cells that were newly produced.

This TCR came from a male patient between 2 and 9 years old who had a stem cell transplant for acute lymphoblastic leukemia, so the T cells may come from the graft donor. The chain employs TRBV5-1 and TRBJ2-2, with D maybe TRBD1 (6 bases). Sequencing used PBMCs, mostly from graft donor cells, obtained 360 days after TCRalphabeta/CD19-depleted stem cell transplant. The CDR3, as DNA: TGCGCCAGCAGCTCGGGACACACGAACACCGGGGAGCTGTTTTTT. Amino acid sequence: CASSSGHTNTGELFF.